The sequence of this T cell receptor beta chain was determined in a study of cytomegalovirus exposure and HLA in healthy donors. In the study overall: In a previous analysis, 117 million unique TCR beta sequences were found from some 200 million T cells. Approximately 85 million unique TCRs from HLA-typed donors made up an early data release. Assignment to the Caucasian-associated ancestry cluster applied to approximately 80% of the approximately 380 genotyped donors.

CDR1 SEHNR and CDR2 FQNEAQ come from the germline V gene (reference sequence). CDR3 size: 13 residues. V was shortened by 4 bases and J by 5 bases, with 12 bases between the two germline ends. On this clone itself: Its antigen is not known.

Study-wide findings and caveats: Later analysis associated a missense DCLRE1C variant with TCR beta V- and J-gene trimming.

This PCR relied on a set of 60 Vbeta primers and 13 Jbeta primers. Clones were sequenced by immunoSEQ multiplex PCR, and TCRdb holds only the in-frame ones, with some missing. The sample lists 150,000 to 200,000 clones; roughly 80% were seen once. Sequencing was performed on PBMCs. The V gene is TRBV7-9, the J gene TRBJ2-7; maybe TRBD2 (6 bases). The clonotype was recovered from a woman aged 18-29 years in good health and CMV-seronegative. The DNA of the CDR3 is TGTGCCAGCAGCTCCTATTCTAGCGACGAGCAGTACTTC. Residues: CASSSYSSDEQYF.